These 12 T cell receptor beta chains were sequenced from one sample in a study of cytomegalovirus exposure and HLA in healthy donors. The PCR was carried out with 60 Vbeta primers and 13 Jbeta primers. Clones were sequenced by immunoSEQ multiplex PCR, and TCRdb holds only the in-frame ones, with some missing. The sample includes 150,000 to 190,000 clones, roughly 80% seen only once; the top ten take under 1.5%. Sequencing was done on a sample of PBMCs. The receptor set was obtained from a man aged 18 to 30 in good health and CMV-seronegative.

DNA of the CDR3: TGTGCCAGCAGCTCACTAGCGGGAGGCGGGGAGCAGTTCTTC. Amino acids: CASSSLAGGGEQFF. V is TRBV11-2 and J is TRBJ2-1; 12 nucleotides align to TRBD2. J lost 10 bases, V lost 4 bases, and 5 bases had no gene match. Germline-derived CDR1 and CDR2 are SGHAT and FQNNGV. The CDR3 loop spans 14 amino acids.

This sequence joins TRBV5-1 and TRBJ2-5; 7 bases align to TRBD2. CDR1 SGHRS and CDR2 YFSETQ come from the germline V gene. This CDR3 contains 14 residues. V dropped 2 bases and J dropped 4; count of bases not matched to a gene: 5. The CDR3 protein is CASSFPREGETQYF. In nucleotides, the CDR3 is TGCGCCAGCAGCTTCCCCAGGGAGGGAGAGACCCAGTACTTC.

The genes are TRBV30 and TRBJ2-7; D call uncertain. CDR1 and CDR2 from the germline V gene are GTSNPN and SVGIG (reference sequence). V gave up 2 bases and J gave up 0 bases, with 11 bases separating them. The CDR3 length is 14 residues. CDR3 DNA sequence: TGTGCCTGGAGTCCCCGTCTCAGCTCCTACGAGCAGTACTTC. Encoded protein: CAWSPRLSSYEQYF.

V and J are TRBV18 and TRBJ2-7; a weak D match, TRBD1 (6 bases). The V and J ends lost 5 bases and 4 bases respectively, with 15 bases between them. This CDR3 spans 14 amino acids. The germline V gene has CDR1 KGHSH and CDR2 LQKENI. This chain's CDR3 is CASSGLGAAYEQYF. In nucleotides, the CDR3 is TGTGCCAGCTCAGGCCTGGGGGCAGCATACGAGCAGTACTTC.

The chain uses TRBV7-9 and TRBJ2-2; tentative D call: TRBD1 (5 bases). The CDR3 has 13 amino acids. The V end was cut by 2 bases, the J end by 5 bases, with 6 bases between. CDR1 and CDR2 (germline): SEHNR, FQNEAQ (reference sequence). The CDR3 spells CASSLKGTGELFF. In DNA, the CDR3 is TGTGCCAGCAGCTTAAAGGGGACCGGGGAGCTGTTTTTT. The entire variable domain, with the rest obtained from reference TRBV7-9 and TRBJ2-2, is as follows: DTGVSQNPRHKITKRGQNVTFRCDPISEHNRLYWYRQTLGQGPEFLTYFQNEAQLEKSRLLSDRFSAERPKGSFSTLEIQRTEQGDSAMYLCASSLKGTGELFFGEGSRLTVL.

The sample holds a few counts of this clone. J is TRBJ1-5 and V is TRBV19, with D possibly matching TRBD1 (6 bases). This CDR3 contains 15 residues. Germline values: CDR1 LNHDA, CDR2 SQIVND (reference sequence). Trimming shortened V by 8 bases and J by 4 bases, and 18 bases separated the two germline ends. The CDR3 reads CASALQGLRNQPQHF. The DNA for the CDR3 is TGTGCCAGTGCCCTACAGGGCCTACGGAATCAGCCCCAGCATTTT. Complete variable domain (other parts from reference TRBV19 and TRBJ1-5): DGGITQSPKYLFRKEGQNVTLSCEQNLNHDAMYWYRQDPGQGLRLIYYSQIVNDFQKGDIAEGYSVSREKKESFPLTVTSAQKNPTAFYLCASALQGLRNQPQHFGDGTRLSIL.

The chain has TRBV9 and TRBJ2-2; D may be TRBD2 (6 bases). Trimming took 0 bases from V and 2 from J, leaving 11 bases between them. Looked up from germline, CDR1 is SGDLS and CDR2 is YYNGEE. This CDR3 comprises 16 residues. The CDR3 bases are TGTGCCAGCAGCGTAGGTTTAGCGGCAAACACCGGGGAGCTGTTTTTT. It translates to CASSVGLAANTGELFF.

The chain couples TRBV15 to TRBJ2-1; D is undetermined. Germline CDR1 LNHNV, CDR2 YYDKDF (reference sequence). V shed 1 base and J shed 6 bases, with 4 bases lying between them. The CDR3 totals 12 residues. The CDR3 reads CATSRGGNEQFF. DNA of the CDR3: TGTGCCACCAGCAGAGGCGGCAATGAGCAGTTCTTC.

The chain carries TRBV28 and TRBJ1-5; D remains ambiguous. Germline assignment: CDR1 MDHEN and CDR2 SYDVKM. This CDR3 region has 18 residues. Trimming left V 3 bases short and J 1 base short, with 19 bases between. For the CDR3, the DNA is TGTGCCAGCAGTTTGGATGGGTCAGAGGTTGTCAGCAATCAGCCCCAGCATTTT. It translates to CASSLDGSEVVSNQPQHF.

The chain has TRBV27 and TRBJ2-1, with D perhaps matching TRBD2 (5 bases). The CDR3 extends over 15 amino acids. Per germline, CDR1 MNHEY and CDR2 SMNVEV (reference sequence). The germline V and J ends were trimmed by 5 bases and 5 bases, with 16 bases remaining between them. CDR3 sequence: CASSPLGLGNNEQFF. CDR3 DNA: TGTGCCAGCAGTCCCCTAGGACTCGGCAACAATGAGCAGTTCTTC.

The rearrangement uses TRBV10-2 and TRBJ2-1, with 8 nucleotides matching TRBD1. The CDR3 totals 14 residues. Germline V gene sequence: CDR1 WSHSY, CDR2 SAAADI. V was clipped by 6 bases and J by 6 bases; unmatched bases: 7. For the CDR3, the DNA is TGCGCCAGCAGGGCGCAGGGGGCCATCAATGAGCAGTTCTTC. Encoded protein: CASRAQGAINEQFF.

This clone was seen a few times. The chain couples TRBV9 to TRBJ2-7; 8 bases map to TRBD2. This CDR3 has 15 residues. Germline V gene lookup returns CDR1 SGDLS and CDR2 YYNGEE. The V gene end was trimmed by 5 bases and the J gene end by 3 bases; junction bases not matched to a gene: 10. The CDR3 region has the DNA TGTGCCAGCAGTCCGGGGGGGGCCAACCTCTACGAGCAGTACTTC. It encodes CASSPGGANLYEQYF.